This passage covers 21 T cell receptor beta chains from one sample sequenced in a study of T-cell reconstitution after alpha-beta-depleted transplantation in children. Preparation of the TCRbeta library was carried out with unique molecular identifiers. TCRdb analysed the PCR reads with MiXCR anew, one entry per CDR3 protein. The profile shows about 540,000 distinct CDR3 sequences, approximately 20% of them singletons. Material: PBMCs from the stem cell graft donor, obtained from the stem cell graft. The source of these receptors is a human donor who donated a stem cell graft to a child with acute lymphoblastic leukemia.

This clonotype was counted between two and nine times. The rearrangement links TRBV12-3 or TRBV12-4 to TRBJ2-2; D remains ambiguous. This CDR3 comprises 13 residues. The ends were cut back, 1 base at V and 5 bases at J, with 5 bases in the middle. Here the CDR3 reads CASSLVRTGELFF. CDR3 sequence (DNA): TGTGCCAGCAGTTTAGTCAGAACCGGGGAGCTGTTTTTT.

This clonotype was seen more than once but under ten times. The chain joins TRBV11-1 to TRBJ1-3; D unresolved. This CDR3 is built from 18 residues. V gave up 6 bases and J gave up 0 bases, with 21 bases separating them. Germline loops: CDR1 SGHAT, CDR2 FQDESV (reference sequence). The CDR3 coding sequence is TGTGCCAGCAGTCCAAGGCGCAGCCCAAAGAGCTCTGGAAACACCATATATTTT. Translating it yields CASSPRRSPKSSGNTIYF.

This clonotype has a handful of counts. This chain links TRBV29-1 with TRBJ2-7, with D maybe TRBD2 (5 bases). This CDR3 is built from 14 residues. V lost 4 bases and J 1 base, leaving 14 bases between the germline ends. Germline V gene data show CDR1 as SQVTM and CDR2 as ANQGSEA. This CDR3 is CSVGGAVGSYEQYF. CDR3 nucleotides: TGCAGCGTTGGTGGAGCGGTGGGGTCCTACGAGCAGTACTTC.

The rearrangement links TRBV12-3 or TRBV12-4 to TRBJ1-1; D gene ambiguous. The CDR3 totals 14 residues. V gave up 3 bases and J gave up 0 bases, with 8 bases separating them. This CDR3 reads CASSFFGVNTEAFF. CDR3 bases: TGTGCCAGCAGTTTTTTCGGGGTGAACACTGAAGCTTTCTTT.

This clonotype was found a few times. This CDR3 reads CASHRTGGYEQYF. CDR3 DNA: TGCGCCAGCCACAGGACAGGCGGGTACGAGCAGTACTTC. The chain uses TRBV5-1 and TRBJ2-7, with 7 positions matching TRBD1. Germline loops: CDR1 SGHRS, CDR2 YFSETQ. V shed 7 bases and J 4 bases; nucleotides not matched to a gene: 8. This CDR3 region has 13 residues.

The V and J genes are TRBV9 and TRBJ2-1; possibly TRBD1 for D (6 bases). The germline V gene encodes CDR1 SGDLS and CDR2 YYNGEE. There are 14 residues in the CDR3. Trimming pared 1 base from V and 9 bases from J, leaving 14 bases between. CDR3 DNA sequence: TGTGCCAGCAGCGTACGCCAGGGGCGAGGTGAGCAGTTCTTC. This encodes CASSVRQGRGEQFF.

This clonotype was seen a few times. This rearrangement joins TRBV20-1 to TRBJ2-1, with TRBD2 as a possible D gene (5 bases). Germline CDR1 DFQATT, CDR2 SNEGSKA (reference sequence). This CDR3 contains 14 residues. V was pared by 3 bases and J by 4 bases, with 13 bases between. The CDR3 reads CSASTGKTYNEQFF. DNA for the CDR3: TGCAGTGCTAGTACGGGGAAAACTTACAATGAGCAGTTCTTC.

CDR3 protein: CASSWGSGRYNEQFF. In DNA form, the CDR3 reads TGTGCCAGCAGCTGGGGGAGCGGGAGATACAATGAGCAGTTCTTC. The chain has TRBV6-1 and TRBJ2-1; 8 bases align to TRBD2. Losses at the gene ends were 6 bases for V and 4 bases for J; bases not matched to a gene: 8. The CDR3 has 15 residues. Germline assignment: CDR1 MNHNS and CDR2 SASEGT.

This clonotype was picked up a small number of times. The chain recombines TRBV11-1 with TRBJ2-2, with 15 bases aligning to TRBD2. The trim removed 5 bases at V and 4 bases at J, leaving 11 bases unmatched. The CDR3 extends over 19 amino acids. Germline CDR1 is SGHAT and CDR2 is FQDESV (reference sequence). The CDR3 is CASSPGLAGGHRVTGELFF. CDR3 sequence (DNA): TGTGCCAGCAGCCCAGGACTAGCGGGAGGGCATAGAGTCACCGGGGAGCTGTTTTTT.

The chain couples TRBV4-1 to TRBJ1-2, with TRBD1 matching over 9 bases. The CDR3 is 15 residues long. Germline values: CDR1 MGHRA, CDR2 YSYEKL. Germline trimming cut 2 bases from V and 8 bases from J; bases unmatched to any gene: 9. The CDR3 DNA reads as TGCGCCAGCAGCCAACTAACAGGGGGCGCGAGGGGCTACACCTTC. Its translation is CASSQLTGGARGYTF.

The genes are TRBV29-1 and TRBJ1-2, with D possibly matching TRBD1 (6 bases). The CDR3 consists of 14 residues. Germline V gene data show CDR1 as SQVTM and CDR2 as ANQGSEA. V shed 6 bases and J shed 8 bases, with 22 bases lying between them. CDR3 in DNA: TGCAGCGTCGACCTCCCCGACAGGCGATACGGCTACACCTTC. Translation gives CSVDLPDRRYGYTF. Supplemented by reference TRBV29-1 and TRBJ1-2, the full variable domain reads SAVISQKPSRDICQRGTSLTIQCQVDSQVTMMFWYRQQPGQSLTLIATANQGSEATYESGFVIDKFPISRPNLTFSTLTVSNMSPEDSSIYLCSVDLPDRRYGYTFGSGTRLTVV.

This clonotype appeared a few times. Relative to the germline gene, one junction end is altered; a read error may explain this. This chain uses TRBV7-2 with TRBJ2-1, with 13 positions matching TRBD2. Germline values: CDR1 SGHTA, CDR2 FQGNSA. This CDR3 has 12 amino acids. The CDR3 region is CASSLGTSGSLF. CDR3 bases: TGTGCCAGCAGCTTAGGGACTAGCGGGAGCCTCTTC.

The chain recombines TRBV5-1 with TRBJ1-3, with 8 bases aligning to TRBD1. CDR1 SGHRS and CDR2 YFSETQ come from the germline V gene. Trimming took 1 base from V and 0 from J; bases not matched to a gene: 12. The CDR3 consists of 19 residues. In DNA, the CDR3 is TGCGCCAGCAGCTTGTGGCTCCCGGGACAGGAAAGCTCTGGAAACACCATATATTTT. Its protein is CASSLWLPGQESSGNTIYF.

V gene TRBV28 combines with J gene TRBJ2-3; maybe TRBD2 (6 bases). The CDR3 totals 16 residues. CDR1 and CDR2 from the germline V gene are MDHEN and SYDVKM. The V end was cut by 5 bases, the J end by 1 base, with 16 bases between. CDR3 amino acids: CASSRLRLDGTDTQYF. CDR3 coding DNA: TGTGCCAGCAGTCGCCTCAGACTAGATGGCACAGATACGCAGTATTTT.

CDR3 amino acids: CASSPRGNIQYF. The CDR3 DNA reads TGTGCCAGCAGTCCCCGCGGAAACATTCAGTACTTC. The chain joins TRBV12-3 or TRBV12-4 to TRBJ2-4; unclear D gene. The CDR3 extends over 12 amino acids. The V and J ends lost 5 bases and 6 bases respectively, with 8 bases between them.

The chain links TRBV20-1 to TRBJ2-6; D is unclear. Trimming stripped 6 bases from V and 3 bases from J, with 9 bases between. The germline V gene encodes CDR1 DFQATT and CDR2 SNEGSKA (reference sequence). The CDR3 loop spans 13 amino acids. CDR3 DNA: TGCAGTGCGGCCGGAGTTGGGGCCAACGTCCTGACTTTC. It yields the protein CSAAGVGANVLTF.

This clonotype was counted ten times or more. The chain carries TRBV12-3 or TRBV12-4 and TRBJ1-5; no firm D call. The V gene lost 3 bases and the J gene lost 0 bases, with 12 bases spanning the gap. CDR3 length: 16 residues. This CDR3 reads CASSFGAGYSNQPQHF. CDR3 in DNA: TGTGCCAGCAGTTTCGGCGCAGGCTATAGCAATCAGCCCCAGCATTTT.

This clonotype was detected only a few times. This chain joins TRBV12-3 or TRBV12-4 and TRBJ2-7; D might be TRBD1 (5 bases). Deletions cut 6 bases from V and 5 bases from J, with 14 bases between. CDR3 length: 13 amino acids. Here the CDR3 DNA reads TGTGCCAGCAGCGAACAGGTTCCGGACGAGCAGTACTTC. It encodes CASSEQVPDEQYF.

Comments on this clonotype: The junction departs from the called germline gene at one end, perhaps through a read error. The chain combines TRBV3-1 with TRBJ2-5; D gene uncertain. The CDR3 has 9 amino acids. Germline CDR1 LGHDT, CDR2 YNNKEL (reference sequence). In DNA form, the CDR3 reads TGTGCCAGCAGCCAAAGCAGTCTCTTC. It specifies CASSQSSLF.

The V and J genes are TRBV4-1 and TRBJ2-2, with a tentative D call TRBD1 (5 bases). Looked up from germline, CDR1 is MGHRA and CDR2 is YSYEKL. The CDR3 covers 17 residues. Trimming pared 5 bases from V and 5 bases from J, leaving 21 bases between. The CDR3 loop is CASSTIQGRRGTGELFF. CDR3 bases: TGCGCCAGCAGCACGATCCAGGGCCGGCGTGGGACCGGGGAGCTGTTTTTT.

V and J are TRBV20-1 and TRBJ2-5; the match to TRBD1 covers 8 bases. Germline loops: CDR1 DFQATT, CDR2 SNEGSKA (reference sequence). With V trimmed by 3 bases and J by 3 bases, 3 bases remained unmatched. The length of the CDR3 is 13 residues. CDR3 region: CSASRTGKETQYF. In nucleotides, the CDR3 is TGCAGTGCTAGCCGGACAGGGAAAGAGACCCAGTACTTC.